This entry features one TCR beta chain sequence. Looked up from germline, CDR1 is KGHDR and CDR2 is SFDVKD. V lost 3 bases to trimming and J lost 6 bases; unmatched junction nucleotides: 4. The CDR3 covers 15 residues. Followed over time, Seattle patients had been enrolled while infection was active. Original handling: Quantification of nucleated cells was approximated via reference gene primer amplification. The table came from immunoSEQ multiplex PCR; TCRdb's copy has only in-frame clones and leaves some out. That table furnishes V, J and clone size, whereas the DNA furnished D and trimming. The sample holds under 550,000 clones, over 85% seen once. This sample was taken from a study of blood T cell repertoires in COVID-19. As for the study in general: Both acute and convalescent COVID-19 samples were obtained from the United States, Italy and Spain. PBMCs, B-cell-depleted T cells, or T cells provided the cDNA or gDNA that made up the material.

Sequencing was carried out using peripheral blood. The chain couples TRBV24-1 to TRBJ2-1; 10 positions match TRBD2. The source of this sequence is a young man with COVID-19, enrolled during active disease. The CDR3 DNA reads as TGTGCCACCAGTGATGGACTAGCGGCACGCAATGAGCAGTTCTTC. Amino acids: CATSDGLAARNEQFF.